This TCR beta chain comes out of a study of blood T cell repertoires in COVID-19. Study-level information: T cells, B-cell-depleted T cells, or PBMCs supplied cDNA or gDNA.

Participants were aged about 18 to 90 years, lived in some 23 US areas, and enrolled virtually. In assigning cohorts, the study relied on participant-reported clinical history. Study processing details: Researchers report that nucleated cell counts were estimated from reference gene primer amplification. Clones were sequenced by immunoSEQ multiplex PCR, and TCRdb holds only the in-frame ones, with some missing. V, J and clone size are taken as reported in that table, and D and trimming were inferred from the DNA itself. The table has tens of thousands of clones, approximately 82% seen once. V was pared by 6 bases and J by 4 bases, with 15 bases between. The germline V gene encodes CDR1 SQVTM and CDR2 ANQGSEA. The CDR3 consists of 13 residues.

The specimen sequenced was PBMCs or T cells enriched from blood (not recorded which). The origin of this receptor is a woman aged 45-65 years with acute COVID-19. The chain recombines TRBV29-1 with TRBJ1-1, with D maybe TRBD1 (6 bases). CDR3 protein: CSVSQGSVTEAFF. In nucleotides, the CDR3 is TGCAGCGTGAGCCAGGGGTCTGTCACTGAAGCTTTCTTT. The full variable domain, its missing parts supplied by reference TRBV29-1 and TRBJ1-1, is SAVISQKPSRDICQRGTSLTIQCQVDSQVTMMFWYRQQPGQSLTLIATANQGSEATYESGFVIDKFPISRPNLTFSTLTVSNMSPEDSSIYLCSVSQGSVTEAFFGQGTRLTVV.